This T cell receptor (beta chain) was recovered during a study of CD8 T cells in Susac syndrome. RNA was extracted with the RNeasy kit, and a quantity of 0.5 to 1 ug was reverse transcribed using random hexamers. Amplification of TCR beta CDR3 spanned 54 Vbeta and 13 Jbeta via immunoSEQ multiplex PCR. MiXCR was run by TCRdb on the immunoSEQ multiplex PCR reads, yielding one entry per CDR3 protein. The sample shows approximately 270,000 distinct CDR3 sequences, 85% to 95% of them seen only once. Each multiple sclerosis control was a treatment-naive patient with relapsing-remitting disease that was either stable or active. This CDR3 is built from 14 residues. Germline V gives CDR1 SGHNT, CDR2 YYREEE (reference sequence). The V gene lost 5 bases and the J gene lost 10 bases, with 16 bases spanning the gap.

The clonotype comes from a human donor with multiple sclerosis. The sequencing sample was made of CD4+ T cells from PBMCs. This chain joins TRBV5-4 and TRBJ1-6, with D tentatively TRBD1 (6 bases). The CDR3 sequence is CASRGMGGESPLHF. DNA for the CDR3: TGTGCCAGCAGAGGGATGGGGGGCGAATCACCCCTCCACTTT.